This is a list of T cell receptor beta chains from one sample in a study of vaccination effects on CD4 cells after COVID-19. Data came from immunoSEQ multiplex PCR; TCRdb stores just in-frame clones and leaves some out. The sample records about 27,000 clones, around 70% being singletons. Which antigens these TCRs recognize remains unknown. The sequencing here drew on CD4+ T cells from PBMCs cultured with SARS-CoV-2 spike peptides, taken before COVID-19 vaccination. These TCRs come from a human donor who received a COVID-19 vaccine. CDR3s include the opening cysteine and the closing phenylalanine or tryptophan. Each record gives: J gene, V gene, D gene, clone size, CDR3 protein, CDR3 DNA. A D gene is named only where the DNA matches it firmly. Part of the rows lack a size; the others show once, few, many or a class for expanded clones.

>TRBJ2-1|TRBV28|NA|NA
CASSLTLRNEQFF
TGTGCCAGCAGTTTAACACTACGCAATGAGCAGTTCTTC
>TRBJ1-2|TRBV27|NA|NA
CASSLSGSDYGYTF
TGTGCCAGCAGTTTATCAGGCTCCGACTATGGCTACACCTTC
>TRBJ2-1|TRBV3-1/TRBV3-2|TRBD2|NA
CASSQDVSGGRPPNEQFF
TGTGCCAGCAGCCAAGATGTGTCGGGCGGGAGGCCCCCCAATGAGCAGTTCTTC
>TRBJ2-7|TRBV4-1|NA|medium-sized
CASSQGTLSYSYEQYF
TGCGCCAGCAGCCAAGGTACGCTCAGCTACTCCTACGAGCAGTACTTC
>TRBJ2-4|TRBV6-6|TRBD1|NA
CASSSGQVTKNIQYF
TGTGCCAGCAGTTCAGGACAGGTTACCAAAAACATTCAGTACTTC
>TRBJ1-2|TRBV5-1|NA|once
CASSPNVGEKYGYTF
TGCGCCAGCAGCCCTAACGTTGGAGAGAAGTATGGCTACACCTTC
>TRBJ2-1|TRBV11-2|NA|NA
CASSFQGNEQFF
TGTGCCAGCAGCTTCCAAGGCAATGAGCAGTTCTTC
>TRBJ1-2|TRBV3-1/TRBV3-2|NA|few
CASTSTWDEGYTF
TGTGCCAGCACCTCAACTTGGGACGAGGGCTACACCTTC
>TRBJ2-7|TRBV5-8|NA|NA
CASVQGQNYEQYF
TGTGCCAGCGTGCAAGGACAGAACTACGAGCAGTACTTC
>TRBJ1-5|TRBV6-5|NA|NA
CASRAGVSNQPQHF
TGTGCCAGCAGAGCCGGGGTGAGCAATCAGCCCCAGCATTTT
>TRBJ2-2|TRBV30|TRBD1|NA
CACPPKDRANGELFF
TGTGCCTGCCCCCCTAAAGACAGGGCGAACGGGGAGCTGTTTTTT
>TRBJ1-6|TRBV27|TRBD1|NA
CASSINFGQGYSPLHF
TGTGCCAGCAGTATAAACTTCGGACAGGGATATTCACCCCTCCACTTT
>TRBJ2-1|TRBV5-6|TRBD1|few
CASSLEIYYRDSEQFF
TGTGCCAGCAGCTTGGAAATATATTACCGGGACAGTGAGCAGTTCTTC
>TRBJ1-3|TRBV7-8|NA|NA
CASSRTAGDYSGNTIYF
TGTGCCAGCAGCCGAACAGCAGGTGACTACTCTGGAAACACCATATATTTT
>TRBJ2-7|TRBV2|TRBD1|NA
CASLNRGSYEQYF
TGTGCCAGCCTAAACAGGGGATCCTACGAGCAGTACTTC
>TRBJ2-5|TRBV7-2|NA|NA
CASSLVGTQHVGETQYF
TGTGCCAGCAGCTTAGTGGGGACTCAGCACGTTGGGGAGACCCAGTACTTC
>TRBJ1-5|TRBV6-5|NA|NA
CASSYSALGNQPQHF
TGTGCCAGCAGTTACTCTGCTCTAGGGAATCAGCCCCAGCATTTT
>TRBJ1-1|TRBV2|TRBD1|once
CASTTLQGSTEAFF
TGTGCCAGCACTACTTTACAGGGGAGCACTGAAGCTTTCTTT
>TRBJ1-2|TRBV6-5|NA|few
CASSNDGYGYTF
TGTGCCAGCAGCAATGACGGCTATGGCTACACCTTC
>TRBJ2-7|TRBV27|NA|NA
CASSPLQGLTYEQYF
TGTGCCAGCTCCCCCCTTCAGGGGTTAACCTACGAGCAGTACTTC
>TRBJ2-7|TRBV24-1|TRBD2|NA
CATSGKQSGRQNEQYF
TGTGCCACCAGTGGGAAACAGAGCGGGAGGCAAAACGAGCAGTACTTC
>TRBJ2-5|TRBV5-1|NA|NA
CASSEEETQYF
TGCGCCAGCAGCGAGGAAGAGACCCAGTACTTC
>TRBJ2-7|TRBV4-2|NA|NA
CASSQDPGMHEQYF
TGTGCCAGCAGCCAAGATCCGGGGATGCACGAGCAGTACTTC
>TRBJ1-5|TRBV15|NA|NA
CATSRPGGRGRHQPQHF
TGTGCCACCAGCAGACCTGGGGGGAGGGGTCGTCATCAGCCCCAGCATTTT
>TRBJ2-1|TRBV19|TRBD2|NA
CASSFGGRVDEQFF
TGTGCCAGTAGTTTCGGCGGGAGGGTCGATGAGCAGTTCTTC
>TRBJ2-1|TRBV7-2|TRBD2|NA
CASSFSSGYNEQFF
TGTGCCAGCAGCTTTTCTAGCGGCTACAATGAGCAGTTCTTC
>TRBJ1-4|TRBV5-1|NA|NA
CASSFTGFGEKLFF
TGCGCCAGCAGCTTTACCGGGTTTGGGGAAAAACTGTTTTTT
>TRBJ2-2|TRBV12-5|NA|few
CASGFEAGLAGELFF
TGTGCTAGTGGTTTCGAGGCAGGGTTGGCCGGGGAGCTGTTTTTT
>TRBJ1-2|TRBV7-9|NA|NA
CASSGGIDGYTF
TGTGCCAGCTCTGGGGGTATCGATGGCTACACCTTC
>TRBJ2-2|TRBV4-1|NA|few
CASSQDAGSGELFF
TGCGCCAGCAGCCAAGACGCGGGATCTGGGGAGCTGTTTTTT
>TRBJ2-7|TRBV7-9|NA|few
CASSAVGYEQYF
TGTGCCAGCAGCGCCGTGGGCTACGAGCAGTACTTC
>TRBJ2-3|TRBV5-1|NA|NA
CASSGLPGPTDTQYF
TGCGCCAGCAGCGGCCTTCCGGGCCCCACAGATACGCAGTATTTT
>TRBJ1-5|TRBV6-5|NA|NA
CASTEVGFSNQPQHF
TGTGCCAGCACCGAGGTGGGGTTTAGCAATCAGCCCCAGCATTTT
>TRBJ2-3|TRBV5-6|NA|NA
CASSGGTRDTQYF
TGTGCCAGCAGCGGGGGCACTAGAGATACGCAGTATTTT
>TRBJ2-7|TRBV14|TRBD1|once
CASSLGTGPFFEQYF
TGTGCCAGCAGCCTTGGGACAGGGCCCTTCTTCGAGCAGTACTTC
>TRBJ1-4|TRBV25-1|NA|NA
CASSEWGNNEKLFF
TGTGCCAGCAGTGAATGGGGGAATAATGAAAAACTGTTTTTT
>TRBJ2-1|TRBV11-2|NA|once
CASSPSTGVQFF
TGTGCCAGCAGCCCCTCGACCGGGGTGCAGTTCTTC
>TRBJ2-1|TRBV5-1|NA|NA
CASSRGGGNEQFF
TGCGCCAGCAGTAGAGGGGGGGGCAATGAGCAGTTCTTC
>TRBJ1-3|TRBV10-3|TRBD1|NA
CAISRQGDTIYF
TGTGCCATCAGTCGACAGGGAGACACCATATATTTT
>TRBJ2-6|TRBV6-5|NA|NA
CASVGSGANVLTF
TGTGCCAGCGTGGGTAGTGGGGCCAACGTCCTGACTTTC
>TRBJ2-3|TRBV6-1|NA|NA
CASSEGPTQYF
TGTGCCAGCAGTGAGGGACCTACGCAGTATTTT
>TRBJ2-3|TRBV6-5|NA|NA
CASSTSSSRDTQYF
TGTGCCAGCAGTACTTCTAGCTCTAGAGATACGCAGTATTTT